The clone carrying this T cell receptor beta chain was detected only a few times. As yet, its antigen is unknown. This sample is part of a study of T cell repertoires in cytomegalovirus infection. Study-wide findings and caveats: People with CMV and the relevant HLA were identified by cumulative public TCR beta family frequency.

In TCRdb, the reads were re-called with MiXCR into one record per CDR3 protein. The sample lists roughly 500,000 distinct CDR3 sequences, 40% to 50% occurring once. Germline CDR1 reads MNHNS; CDR2 reads SASEGT. The V segment lost 7 bases and the J segment 3 bases; nucleotides outside the gene matches: 12. CDR3 length: 15 residues. The sequence came from a human donor in good health (CMV status not recorded). Some clones in this sample may be carry-over from other donors' samples. Here the sequenced sample was cultured PBMCs, taken from culture after CMV antigen stimulation. This chain connects TRBV6-1 to TRBJ2-7; TRBD1 matches at 7 bases. CDR3 residues: CASIATGTVGYEQYF. The CDR3 region has the DNA TGTGCCAGCATAGCCACCGGGACAGTAGGCTACGAGCAGTACTTC.